Each of the 2 T cell receptor beta chains below was sequenced from the same sample in a study of cytomegalovirus exposure and HLA in healthy donors (dated by TCRdb to about 2017). Libraries came from the immunoSEQ multiplex PCR assay. In its TCRdb copy, this immuneACCESS table keeps in-frame sequences only and misses some clones. Where compared with another copy, unresolved V genes explain less than half of these, and the others have no known cause. In this sample the table shows about 160,000 clones, roughly 90% of which occur a single time. The ten top clones hold 4.2% of the sample. Sequencing was done on a sample of PBMCs. These receptors were obtained from a man between 18 and 29 years old in good health and CMV-seropositive.

V is TRBV2 and J is TRBJ2-3; a weak D match, TRBD1 (6 bases). CDR3 length equals 15 residues. The germline V gene encodes CDR1 SNHLY and CDR2 FYNNEI. V lost 4 bases, J lost 2 bases, and 13 bases lay in between. CDR3 residues: CASSVKMGHTDTQYF. CDR3 nucleotide sequence: TGTGCCAGCAGTGTCAAAATGGGACACACAGATACGCAGTATTTT.

Here the CDR3 DNA reads TGTGCCAGCAGCACGAGGACAGGGTCGGATGAAAAACTGTTTTTT. As protein: CASSTRTGSDEKLFF. This chain joins TRBV7-6 and TRBJ1-4, with 8 bases aligning to TRBD1. The ends lost 5 bases at V and 6 bases at J; junction bases unmatched: 8. CDR1 is SGHVS and CDR2 is FNYEAQ in the germline V gene. The CDR3 runs 15 residues.